This T cell receptor (beta chain) was profiled in a study of metastatic and nonmetastatic thyroid tumors. TCRdb re-called clones from the PCR reads using MiXCR. The repertoire holds more than 12,000 clones, with less than 4.5% as singletons. V was clipped by 1 base and J by 12 bases, with 13 bases between them. This CDR3 region has 13 residues. Germline V lookup: CDR1 KGHSY, CDR2 FQNENV. Each patient came to thyroid surgery without any prior treatment (of any kind). This receptor was taken from a female donor with papillary thyroid cancer or a benign thyroid nodule (not recorded which). Some clones in this sample may be carry-over from other donors' samples. Sequencing was done on a sample of tumor tissue. The gene calls are TRBV16 and TRBJ2-1, with no clear D. In DNA, the CDR3 is TGTGCCAGCAGCCAATGGGCCAGCACCGCGCAGTTCTTC. The encoded protein is CASSQWASTAQFF.